These 13 T cell receptor beta chains came from one sample sequenced in a study of T-cell memory formation after mild COVID-19. TCRdb analysed the 5' RACE reads with MiXCR anew, one entry per CDR3 protein. The sample includes some 300,000 distinct CDR3 sequences, 20% to 25% of them seen just once. Input material: PBMCs or a T cell subset sorted from them (not recorded which). These receptors were taken from a man younger than 35 who had mild COVID-19 (a few samples of this study predate the infection). Cell type and time point are not known.

This rearrangement joins TRBV7-9 to TRBJ2-3; 7 bases fit TRBD2. The V gene's germline CDR1 is SEHNR and CDR2 FQNEAQ (reference sequence). The CDR3 contains 19 residues. J lost 2 bases, V lost 4 bases, and 18 bases had no gene match. CDR3 protein: CASSYLGSGGGDSTDTQYF. The CDR3 region has the DNA TGTGCCAGCAGCTACTTAGGCTCCGGCGGGGGAGACTCCACAGATACGCAGTATTTT.

Comments on this clonotype: This may be a read error: a much more frequent sequence differs by one nucleotide. The chain recombines TRBV6-9 with TRBJ2-3; a possible D gene is TRBD1 (5 bases). Germline V gene data show CDR1 as MNHGY and CDR2 as SVAAGI. Trimming took 8 bases from V and 3 from J, leaving 15 bases between them. This CDR3 has 14 residues. CDR3 region: CASFGNRRTDTQYF. In nucleotides, the CDR3 is TGTGCCAGCTTTGGAAACAGGAGAACAGATACGCAGTATTTT.

The V call is TRBV5-6, the J call TRBJ2-7, with 8 bases fitting TRBD1. V was clipped by 0 bases and J by 7 bases; unmatched bases: 6. Germline values: CDR1 SGHDT, CDR2 YYEEEE. The CDR3 is 14 residues long. CDR3 in amino acids: CASSLGQGAWEQYF. The CDR3 nucleotides are TGTGCCAGCAGCTTGGGGCAGGGGGCGTGGGAGCAGTACTTC.

The table lists this clonotype with a few counts. This sequence joins TRBV7-2 and TRBJ1-2, with a weak D call TRBD1 (5 bases). This CDR3 has 16 residues. Germline V CDR1 and CDR2: SGHTA, FQGNSA. V was clipped by 8 bases and J by 7 bases, with 26 bases between them. In DNA, the CDR3 is TGTGCCAGCGGCCCTGTCGGTTTGGTACCAAGGGGTGGCTACACCTTC. It translates to CASGPVGLVPRGGYTF.

The J gene is TRBJ2-7, the V gene TRBV7-2; no definite D call. This CDR3 region has 13 residues. Germline-derived CDR1 and CDR2 are SGHTA and FQGNSA. The germline V and J ends were trimmed by 4 bases and 9 bases, with 16 bases remaining between them. The CDR3 DNA sequence: TGTGCCAGCAGCTCCGGGTATTCGTCTCGGCAGTACGTC. Its translation: CASSSGYSSRQYV.

This clonotype came up a few times. The V call is TRBV20-1, the J call TRBJ2-7, with a tentative D call TRBD1 (5 bases). V lost 0 bases and J 5 bases, leaving 11 bases between the germline ends. The CDR3 has 13 residues. Germline V CDR1 and CDR2: DFQATT, SNEGSKA (reference sequence). The CDR3 region has the DNA TGCAGTGCTAGAGATGGGCAGGGCCACGAGCAGTACTTC. Protein sequence: CSARDGQGHEQYF.

This clonotype has just a few counts. The chain couples TRBV4-1 to TRBJ1-5, with D possibly matching TRBD1 (6 bases). Germline V gives CDR1 MGHRA, CDR2 YSYEKL. CDR3 size: 18 residues. V lost 1 base and J lost 0, with 16 bases in between. CDR3: CASSQGRQDGYSNQPQHF. In DNA, the CDR3 is TGCGCCAGCAGCCAAGGGCGACAGGACGGTTATAGCAATCAGCCCCAGCATTTT.

This clonotype appeared many times. The V call is TRBV4-3, the J call TRBJ2-5; TRBD2 matches 13 bases. The germline gives CDR1 LGHNA, CDR2 YSLEER. The J segment lost 1 base and the V segment lost 3 bases, leaving 2 bases of the junction unmatched. This CDR3 region has 16 residues. This chain's CDR3 is CASSQGLAGPQETQYF. Written as DNA, the CDR3 is TGCGCCAGCAGCCAGGGACTAGCGGGGCCCCAAGAGACCCAGTACTTC.

The chain couples TRBV5-5 to TRBJ2-7, with D perhaps TRBD1 (5 bases). Trimming took off 0 bases at V and 6 bases at J, with 13 bases between the two ends. The CDR3 is 14 amino acids. In germline, CDR1 is SGHKS, CDR2 YYEKEE (reference sequence). The CDR3 reads CASSLVQGAFEQYF. The CDR3, as DNA: TGTGCCAGCAGCTTGGTGCAAGGGGCTTTCGAGCAGTACTTC.

The V gene is TRBV5-6, the J gene TRBJ2-7, with 8 bases aligning to TRBD2. The CDR3 is 14 residues long. CDR1 and CDR2 (germline): SGHDT, YYEEEE. J gave up 4 bases and V 4 bases, and 7 bases lay outside the gene matches. Written as DNA, the CDR3 is TGTGCCAGCAGCATCGGACTAGCAGATTACGAGCAGTACGTC. Translating it yields CASSIGLADYEQYV.

The gene calls are TRBV10-3 and TRBJ1-2, with TRBD1 as a possible D gene (6 bases). The CDR3 is 14 amino acids. The V gene lost 11 bases and the J gene lost 2 bases, with 18 bases spanning the gap. Germline lookup yields CDR1 ENHRY and CDR2 SYGVKD. DNA for the CDR3: TGTGCCGCACAACCTAGGGGGGGGAACTATGGCTACACCTTC. This sequence encodes CAAQPRGGNYGYTF.

This clonotype was picked up a small number of times. The CDR3 sequence: CASSPGGSEETQYF. The DNA of the CDR3 is TGCGCCAGCAGCCCCGGGGGTTCCGAGGAGACCCAGTACTTC. The chain has TRBV5-1 and TRBJ2-5, with D possibly being TRBD2 (6 bases). This CDR3 is 14 amino acids long. Per germline, CDR1 SGHRS and CDR2 YFSETQ. With 4 bases removed from V and 5 bases from J, the gap between germline ends came to 15 bases.

The chain uses TRBV5-5 and TRBJ2-5; unclear D gene. V lost 1 base and J 1 base, leaving 11 bases between the germline ends. The V gene's germline CDR1 is SGHKS and CDR2 YYEKEE (reference sequence). The CDR3 length is 15 residues. CDR3 DNA sequence: TGTGCCAGCAGCTTGACCCTCGGCGGCCAAGAGACCCAGTACTTC. Its protein product is CASSLTLGGQETQYF.